Shown below are 16 T cell receptor beta chains from a single sample sequenced in a study of shared clonotypes between healthy human individuals. CD45RO-negative cells were positively selected for CCR7, leaving out terminally differentiated effector memory CD45RA+ cells. Produced via immunoSEQ multiplex PCR; TCRdb's table is partial and in-frame only. The sample shows roughly 850,000 clones, about 96% of them seen only once. The sequenced sample consisted of naive CD8+ T cells sorted from blood. These receptors came from a man aged 25 to 45 in good health.

In this sample, this clone turned up once. The V call is TRBV7-9, the J call TRBJ2-5; TRBD1 matches at 10 bases. Germline V gene data show CDR1 as SEHNR and CDR2 as FQNEAQ (reference sequence). The V segment lost 2 bases and the J segment 4 bases; nucleotides outside the gene matches: 7. There are 16 residues in the CDR3. In DNA, the CDR3 is TGTGCCAGCAGCTTACCGTTTCGGGACAGGGGAGAGACCCAGTACTTC. It encodes CASSLPFRDRGETQYF.

This chain uses TRBV7-9 with TRBJ2-7; the match to TRBD2 covers 10 bases. This CDR3 contains 18 residues. Trimming removed 5 bases from V and 4 bases from J; junction bases left unmatched: 17. Germline CDR1 is SEHNR and CDR2 is FQNEAQ (reference sequence). CDR3 amino acids: CASSLYPSSGRFGYEQYF. The CDR3 bases are TGTGCCAGCAGCCTTTACCCCTCTAGCGGGAGATTCGGATACGAGCAGTACTTC.

This clone has a single count. V gene TRBV6-5 combines with J gene TRBJ2-3, with 10 bases matching TRBD2. Losses at the gene ends were 6 bases for V and 0 bases for J; bases not matched to a gene: 3. The CDR3 totals 15 residues. CDR1 MNHEY and CDR2 SVGAGI come from the germline V gene. CDR3 DNA: TGTGCCAGCAGGGGGACTAGCGAAAGCACAGATACGCAGTATTTT. This translates into CASRGTSESTDTQYF.

This chain connects TRBV29-1 to TRBJ2-3, with D maybe TRBD2 (6 bases). This CDR3 has 13 residues. The germline V gene encodes CDR1 SQVTM and CDR2 ANQGSEA. Between the trimmed V and J ends, which lost 4 bases and 5 bases, there was a span of 13 bases. The CDR3, as DNA: TGCAGCGTTGTCGGGAGTAATCGAGATACGCAGTATTTT. Amino acids: CSVVGSNRDTQYF.

The V and J genes are TRBV5-4 and TRBJ2-7; D is unclear. With 4 bases removed from V and 2 bases from J, the gap between germline ends came to 13 bases. The CDR3 consists of 14 residues. Per the germline V gene, CDR1 is SGHNT and CDR2 is YYREEE (reference sequence). The CDR3 DNA is TGTGCCAGCAGCGTCCAGCCGAACCCCTACGAGCAGTACTTC. This sequence encodes CASSVQPNPYEQYF.

The chain couples TRBV4-3 to TRBJ2-5; 8 nucleotides agree with TRBD1. With V trimmed by 1 base and J by 4 bases, 2 bases remained unmatched. CDR3 size: 14 residues. The germline CDR1 and CDR2 sequences are LGHNA and YSLEER. CDR3 sequence: CASSQGQGRETQYF. The CDR3 bases are TGCGCCAGCAGCCAAGGACAGGGGCGAGAGACCCAGTACTTC.

In its sample, this clone was seen once. V and J are TRBV7-9 and TRBJ2-3, with D possibly being TRBD1 (6 bases). This CDR3 is 15 amino acids long. CDR1 SEHNR and CDR2 FQNEAQ come from the germline V gene (reference sequence). The ends were cut back, 5 bases at V and 5 bases at J, with 17 bases in the middle. The chain's CDR3 is CASSPLSQGRDTQYF. As DNA, the CDR3 is TGTGCCAGCAGCCCCTTGTCCCAGGGGAGAGATACGCAGTATTTT.

The CDR3 DNA is TGTGCCAGCAGCTTAGAAACCTTATTATTAGAGCAGTACTTC. Protein sequence: CASSLETLLLEQYF. The chain links TRBV11-2 to TRBJ2-7; D is unresolved. CDR3 size: 14 residues. Germline V CDR1 and CDR2: SGHAT, FQNNGV. V was cut by 0 bases and J by 7 bases, with 13 bases left in between.

In the case of this clone: Different DNA sequences within this sample yield the same CDR3. The rearrangement joins TRBV29-1 to TRBJ2-7, with 7 bases matching TRBD1. Germline CDR1 is SQVTM and CDR2 is ANQGSEA. This CDR3 has 13 amino acids. Trimming at V came to 5 bases and at J to 0 bases, leaving 4 bases not matched to a gene. The CDR3 here is CSVRTGASYEQYF. The CDR3 DNA sequence: TGCAGCGTTAGGACAGGTGCCTCCTACGAGCAGTACTTC.

The J gene is TRBJ2-7, the V gene TRBV7-2; 7 bases match TRBD1. This CDR3 has 13 amino acids. From germline, CDR1 is SGHTA and CDR2 FQGNSA. V dropped 4 bases and J dropped 3; count of bases not matched to a gene: 3. The CDR3 nucleotides read TGTGCCAGCAGCTCCAACAGGGGCTACGAGCAGTACTTC. Its translation: CASSSNRGYEQYF.

The chain combines TRBV5-5 with TRBJ2-7, with D possibly TRBD1 on 5 matching bases. Looked up from germline, CDR1 is SGHKS and CDR2 is YYEKEE (reference sequence). The CDR3 is made up of 13 amino acids. Trimming shortened V by 2 bases and J by 6 bases, and 12 bases separated the two germline ends. The CDR3 loop is CASSFYDSSEQYF. The CDR3 bases are TGTGCCAGCAGCTTCTACGACAGTAGCGAGCAGTACTTC. The entire variable domain, with the rest obtained from reference TRBV5-5 and TRBJ2-7, is as follows: DAGVTQSPTHLIKTRGQQVTLRCSPISGHKSVSWYQQVLGQGPQFIFQYYEKEERGRGNFPDRFSARQFPNYSSELNVNALLLGDSALYLCASSFYDSSEQYFGPGTRLTVT.

CDR3 in amino acids: CASSFRQGLILEQYF. Written as DNA, the CDR3 is TGTGCCAGCAGTTTTCGCCAGGGACTAATCCTCGAGCAGTACTTC. This chain joins TRBV28 and TRBJ2-7; 7 bases align to TRBD2. The CDR3 totals 15 residues. Germline values: CDR1 MDHEN, CDR2 SYDVKM. The ends lost 3 bases at V and 6 bases at J; junction bases unmatched: 11.

This clone appeared a few times. The gene calls are TRBV7-9 and TRBJ1-5; perhaps TRBD1 as D (5 bases). V lost 1 base, J lost 7 bases, and 20 bases lay in between. The germline gives CDR1 SEHNR, CDR2 FQNEAQ (reference sequence). The CDR3 sequence is 17 residues long. DNA of the CDR3: TGTGCCAGCAGCTTAGGTGGGGACTTCCTCTCATGGCAGCCCCAGCATTTT. Protein product: CASSLGGDFLSWQPQHF. The full variable domain, completed using reference TRBV7-9 and TRBJ1-5, is DTGVSQNPRHKITKRGQNVTFRCDPISEHNRLYWYRQTLGQGPEFLTYFQNEAQLEKSRLLSDRFSAERPKGSFSTLEIQRTEQGDSAMYLCASSLGGDFLSWQPQHFGDGTRLSIL.

V and J are TRBV6-6 and TRBJ2-1; 7 bases map to TRBD2. Germline V gene data show CDR1 as MNHNY and CDR2 as SVGAGI (reference sequence). Germline trimming cut 5 bases from V and 6 bases from J; bases unmatched to any gene: 13. This CDR3 has 16 residues. The CDR3 reads CASSPSVSGVTNEQFF. Here the CDR3 DNA reads TGTGCCAGCAGTCCGTCGGTGAGCGGGGTTACCAATGAGCAGTTCTTC.

The gene calls are TRBV19 and TRBJ2-1; D gene uncertain. The germline V gene encodes CDR1 LNHDA and CDR2 SQIVND (reference sequence). The CDR3 loop spans 15 amino acids. The germline V and J ends were trimmed by 4 bases and 0 bases, with 10 bases remaining between them. Here the CDR3 reads CASSNSLFSYNEQFF. For the CDR3, the DNA is TGTGCCAGTAGTAACTCACTGTTCTCCTACAATGAGCAGTTCTTC. Full variable domain (outside the CDR3, taken from reference TRBV19 and TRBJ2-1): DGGITQSPKYLFRKEGQNVTLSCEQNLNHDAMYWYRQDPGQGLRLIYYSQIVNDFQKGDIAEGYSVSREKKESFPLTVTSAQKNPTAFYLCASSNSLFSYNEQFFGPGTRLTVL.

Points on this clone: This sample includes further DNA sequences coding for the same CDR3. This chain joins TRBV4-3 and TRBJ2-1, with D perhaps matching TRBD2 (6 bases). The CDR3 extends over 15 amino acids. The germline gives CDR1 LGHNA, CDR2 YSLEER. V was trimmed by 1 base and J by 7 bases, leaving 14 bases between them. CDR3 coding DNA: TGCGCCAGCAGCCAAGGCTCAGGAGGAGGGAATGAGCAGTTCTTC. It codes for CASSQGSGGGNEQFF.